Following are 21 T cell receptor beta chains from one sample sequenced in a study of shared clonotypes between healthy human individuals. TCRdb's copy holds only in-frame clones and misses some; the assay was immunoSEQ multiplex PCR. The table lists about 490,000 clones, 60% to 85% of them singletons. Specimen: PBMCs. Source of these receptors: a woman in her thirties or forties in good health. Some clones in this sample may be carry-over from other donors' samples.

The genes are TRBV6-1 and TRBJ2-4, with a possible D match to TRBD1 (6 bases). This CDR3 has 15 amino acids. With 6 bases removed from V and 4 bases from J, the gap between germline ends came to 16 bases. Germline CDR1 and CDR2: MNHNS and SASEGT. CDR3 nucleotides: TGTGCCAGCAGCTGGGGGTTGGGGACAAAAAACATTCAGTACTTC. Protein: CASSWGLGTKNIQYF.

The gene calls are TRBV23-1 and TRBJ1-4, with D unclear. TRBV23-1 is an ORF for which the function is uncertain. This CDR3 region has 15 residues. Trimming left V 2 bases short and J 5 bases short, with 12 bases between. The CDR3 DNA reads TGCGCCAGCAGTCAACGTACAGCTCCAAATGAAAAACTGTTTTTT. Translating gives CASSQRTAPNEKLFF.

The V call is TRBV21-1, the J call TRBJ2-5; TRBD2 was called by the table and not checked on the DNA. TRBV21-1 counts as a pseudogene. The CDR3 spans 14 residues. As DNA, the CDR3 is TGTGCCAGCAGCAGGAATAGCGGGAGGGAGACCCAGTACTTC. Protein sequence: CASSRNSGRETQYF.

The table lists this clone with a few counts. Distinct nucleotide sequences in the sample also encode this CDR3. V and J are TRBV5-1 and TRBJ2-2; D remains unclear. Germline CDR1 SGHRS, CDR2 YFSETQ. The CDR3 is 14 residues long. V lost 1 base to trimming and J lost 8 bases, with 12 bases between them. The CDR3 DNA sequence: TGCGCCAGCAGCTTGTTCCTGATGGCGGGGGAGCTGTTTTTT. This codes for CASSLFLMAGELFF.

The chain is built from TRBV6-5 and TRBJ1-2; D may be TRBD1 (5 bases). The CDR3 covers 13 residues. Trimming stripped 2 bases from V and 6 bases from J, with 10 bases between. CDR1 MNHEY and CDR2 SVGAGI come from the germline V gene. The CDR3 nucleotides are TGTGCCAGCAGTTACGGTGCGGGGGATGGCTACACCTTC. This codes for CASSYGAGDGYTF.

V is TRBV4-1 and J is TRBJ1-2; possible D gene TRBD1, 5 bases. The CDR3 totals 13 residues. Trimming shortened V by 3 bases and J by 0 bases, and 5 bases separated the two germline ends. The germline CDR1 and CDR2 sequences are MGHRA and YSYEKL. The CDR3 DNA sequence: TGCGCCAGCAGCCAGACAGCTAACTATGGCTACACCTTC. Its translation: CASSQTANYGYTF.

This rearrangement joins TRBV29-1 to TRBJ1-5; D perhaps matches TRBD1 (6 bases). Trimming removed 7 bases from V and 4 bases from J, with 11 bases in between. In germline, CDR1 is SQVTM, CDR2 ANQGSEA. This CDR3 has 12 amino acids. CDR3 bases: TGCAGCGCCGGGACACAGAATCAGCCCCAGCATTTT. Protein product: CSAGTQNQPQHF.

The chain links TRBV5-6 to TRBJ2-1; 12 bases map to TRBD2. The CDR3 length is 15 residues. V lost 5 bases and J lost 8; bases outside the gene matches: 8. In germline, CDR1 is SGHDT, CDR2 YYEEEE. CDR3 coding DNA: TGTGCCAGCAGTCAGACTAGCGGGAGACGGGATGAGCAGTTCTTC. It encodes CASSQTSGRRDEQFF.

The rearrangement links TRBV12-5 to TRBJ1-5; D gene uncertain. The CDR3 extends over 12 amino acids. Looked up from germline, CDR1 is LGHNT and CDR2 is FRNRAP. Trimming took 5 bases from V and 5 from J, leaving 7 bases between them. The CDR3 here is CASGLLDQPQHF. The CDR3 bases are TGTGCTAGTGGTCTCCTGGATCAGCCCCAGCATTTT.

Turning to this clone: A much larger clone sits a single nucleotide away, making a read error possible. Since no conserved phenylalanine or tryptophan closes the CDR3, a read error is the likely cause. The chain carries TRBV20-1 and TRBJ1-2; D uncertain. CDR3 length: 10 amino acids. V lost 5 bases to trimming and J lost 9 bases, with 10 bases between them. Per germline, CDR1 DFQATT and CDR2 SNEGSKA (reference sequence). This CDR3 is CSASGVSYTL. The CDR3 bases are TGCAGTGCTTCAGGAGTTAGCTACACCCTC.

As regards this clone: A much larger clone lies a single base off, so this may be a read error. The chain links TRBV25-1 to TRBJ1-4; D is unresolved. Germline V CDR1 and CDR2: MGHDK, SYGVNS. The CDR3 extends over 15 amino acids. CDR3 sequence (DNA): TGTGGCAGCAGTGACCCTCAGGTGTTCGATGAAAAACTGTTTTTT. Amino acids: CGSSDPQVFDEKLFF. Complete variable domain (other parts from reference TRBV25-1 and TRBJ1-4): EADIYQTPRYLVIGTGKKITLECSQTMGHDKMYWYQQDPGMELHLIHYSYGVNSTEKGDLSSESTVSRIRTEHFPLTLESARPSHTSQYLCGSSDPQVFDEKLFFGSGTQLSVL.

This chain uses TRBV7-2 with TRBJ1-2; 7 positions match TRBD1. CDR1 SGHTA and CDR2 FQGNSA come from the germline V gene. The V and J ends lost 4 bases and 3 bases, in that order; junction bases with no gene match: 8. This CDR3 is 15 amino acids long. The CDR3 DNA sequence: TGTGCCAGCAGCTGGGCTGGGACAGCCCACTATGGCTACACCTTC. It encodes CASSWAGTAHYGYTF. The whole variable domain, remainder taken from reference TRBV7-2 and TRBJ1-2, is GAGVSQSPSNKVTEKGKDVELRCDPISGHTALYWYRQSLGQGLEFLIYFQGNSAPDKSGLPSDRFSAERTGGSVSTLTIQRTQQEDSAVYLCASSWAGTAHYGYTFGSGTRLTVV.

The J gene is TRBJ1-2, the V gene TRBV28, with D possibly matching TRBD1 (5 bases). This CDR3 has 15 amino acids. The ends were cut back, 6 bases at V and 4 bases at J, with 18 bases in the middle. Germline V gene sequence: CDR1 MDHEN, CDR2 SYDVKM. The CDR3 bases are TGTGCCAGCAGCCCGACAGCCTCCAGCGGCTATGGCTACACCTTC. This gives the protein CASSPTASSGYGYTF.

The chain couples TRBV5-5 to TRBJ1-2; 9 positions match TRBD1. Germline values: CDR1 SGHKS, CDR2 YYEKEE (reference sequence). J gave up 4 bases and V 3 bases, and 10 bases lay outside the gene matches. The CDR3 extends over 16 amino acids. The CDR3 DNA sequence: TGTGCCAGCAGCTCCCCCGGGACAGGGTCTTTCTATGGCTACACCTTC. Translated: CASSSPGTGSFYGYTF.

V is TRBV28 and J is TRBJ1-5; D remains unclear. V gave up 4 bases and J gave up 2 bases, with 18 bases separating them. The CDR3 spans 17 residues. CDR1 is MDHEN and CDR2 is SYDVKM in the germline V gene. The CDR3 loop reads CASSYHPDGGGNQPQHF. Here the CDR3 DNA reads TGTGCCAGCAGTTACCACCCGGACGGAGGTGGCAATCAGCCCCAGCATTTT. The full variable domain, rest sourced from reference TRBV28 and TRBJ1-5, is DVKVTQSSRYLVKRTGEKVFLECVQDMDHENMFWYRQDPGLGLRLIYFSYDVKMKEKGDIPEGYSVSREKKERFSLILESASTNQTSMYLCASSYHPDGGGNQPQHFGDGTRLSIL.

The CDR3 loop is CASSVGTSPNEQFF. DNA of the CDR3: TGTGCCAGCAGCGTGGGGACTAGCCCTAATGAGCAGTTCTTC. The chain has TRBV9 and TRBJ2-1, with TRBD2 matching 9 bases. Germline V gene data show CDR1 as SGDLS and CDR2 as YYNGEE. The CDR3 consists of 14 residues. J lost 7 bases, V lost 2 bases, and 4 bases had no gene match.

V gene TRBV29-1 combines with J gene TRBJ1-4; possible D gene TRBD1, 5 bases. Germline-derived CDR1 and CDR2 are SQVTM and ANQGSEA. The CDR3 covers 14 residues. The V gene lost 7 bases and the J gene lost 3 bases, with 15 bases spanning the gap. This CDR3 is CSARGGFANEKLFF. The CDR3 DNA follows: TGCAGCGCCCGGGGCGGCTTCGCTAATGAAAAACTGTTTTTT.

V and J are TRBV30 and TRBJ2-7; no clear D. Germline V CDR1 and CDR2: GTSNPN, SVGIG (reference sequence). This CDR3 has 11 residues. The V and J ends lost 1 base and 4 bases respectively, with 5 bases between them. The chain's CDR3 is CAWSDEYEQYF. The CDR3 nucleotides read TGTGCCTGGAGTGACGAGTACGAGCAGTACTTC.

V is TRBV19 and J is TRBJ2-6; D not resolved. The CDR3 totals 15 residues. CDR1 LNHDA and CDR2 SQIVND come from the germline V gene (reference sequence). The V end lost 8 bases, the J end lost 0 bases, and 11 bases lay between the germline ends. The CDR3 nucleotides read TGTGCCAGTGCCTCAGGTTACTCTGGGGCCAACGTCCTGACTTTC. It translates to CASASGYSGANVLTF.

The rearrangement links TRBV30 to TRBJ2-5, with 8 bases lining up with TRBD1. With 2 bases clipped from V and 1 base from J, the junction kept 6 bases outside the gene matches. The CDR3 extends over 15 amino acids. Germline V lookup: CDR1 GTSNPN, CDR2 SVGIG (reference sequence). CDR3 DNA: TGTGCCTGGAGTCAAGGGACAGGCGTCCAAGAGACCCAGTACTTC. Amino acids: CAWSQGTGVQETQYF.

The chain joins TRBV7-9 to TRBJ2-1, with D possibly TRBD1 on 7 matching bases. The CDR3 extends over 17 amino acids. Trimming shortened V by 6 bases and J by 5 bases, and 23 bases separated the two germline ends. Germline V gene sequence: CDR1 SEHNR, CDR2 FQNEAQ (reference sequence). The CDR3 nucleotides are TGTGCCAGCAGACCCGATGGTGGCAGGGGGGCCAACAATGAGCAGTTCTTC. Amino acids: CASRPDGGRGANNEQFF.